The 14 T cell receptor beta chains reported below all come from one sample, sequenced in a study of cytomegalovirus exposure and HLA in healthy donors. Use of 60 Vbeta and 13 Jbeta primers characterized the PCR. Here immunoSEQ multiplex PCR was the method, and the copy in TCRdb shows in-frame clones only, minus some. The sample holds roughly 120,000 clones, approximately 78% seen once. Sequencing was performed on PBMCs. Receptor source: a young man in good health and CMV-seropositive.

The chain uses TRBV28 and TRBJ2-7; no definite D call. With 3 bases removed from V and 6 bases from J, the gap between germline ends came to 15 bases. This CDR3 spans 14 amino acids. From germline, CDR1 is MDHEN and CDR2 SYDVKM. The CDR3, as DNA: TGTGCCAGCAGTTTTACTCCCAGGTCTGGCGAGCAGTACTTC. Amino acid sequence: CASSFTPRSGEQYF.

V is TRBV15 and J is TRBJ1-2, with TRBD1 matching over 11 bases. This CDR3 is 13 amino acids long. Germline CDR1 and CDR2: LNHNV and YYDKDF (reference sequence). The V gene end was trimmed by 6 bases and the J gene end by 7 bases; junction bases not matched to a gene: 4. CDR3 protein: CATSRDRGAGYTF. CDR3 in DNA: TGTGCCACCAGTCGGGACAGGGGGGCTGGCTACACCTTC.

The chain joins TRBV6-1 to TRBJ2-5, with D unclear. The germline V gene has CDR1 MNHNS and CDR2 SASEGT. The V end lost 8 bases, the J end lost 5 bases, and 18 bases lay between the germline ends. CDR3 size: 14 residues. CDR3 bases: TGTGCCAGCCGCCGCGGAAGTTGGCGGGAGACCCAGTACTTC. Its protein is CASRRGSWRETQYF.

This rearrangement joins TRBV6-1 to TRBJ1-4; 8 positions match TRBD1. CDR1 MNHNS and CDR2 SASEGT come from the germline V gene. V was clipped by 3 bases and J by 6 bases; unmatched bases: 6. The CDR3 totals 15 residues. This CDR3 reads CASSDRTGLDEKLFF. CDR3 coding DNA: TGTGCCAGCAGTGACAGGACAGGGTTGGATGAAAAACTGTTTTTT.

This chain links TRBV6-5 with TRBJ1-2; 8 nucleotides agree with TRBD1. Germline trimming cut 3 bases from V and 1 base from J; bases unmatched to any gene: 4. This CDR3 is built from 15 residues. From germline, CDR1 is MNHEY and CDR2 SVGAGI. In DNA form, the CDR3 reads TGTGCCAGCAGTTATACAGGGGGTATTAACTATGGCTACACCTTC. Protein sequence: CASSYTGGINYGYTF.

The gene calls are TRBV7-9 and TRBJ2-1, with 8 bases aligning to TRBD1. The J segment lost 6 bases and the V segment lost 2 bases, leaving 3 bases of the junction unmatched. This CDR3 spans 14 amino acids. In germline, CDR1 is SEHNR, CDR2 FQNEAQ (reference sequence). CDR3: CASSLLGQVNEQFF. In nucleotides, the CDR3 is TGTGCCAGCAGCTTATTGGGACAGGTCAATGAGCAGTTCTTC.

The chain combines TRBV29-1 with TRBJ2-7; maybe TRBD1 (6 bases). Germline V gene sequence: CDR1 SQVTM, CDR2 ANQGSEA. With 5 bases removed from V and 2 bases from J, the gap between germline ends came to 10 bases. CDR3 length equals 12 residues. The CDR3 coding sequence is TGCAGCGTTACAGGGAAGGCCTACGAGCAGTACTTC. Translated: CSVTGKAYEQYF.

V is TRBV7-8 and J is TRBJ1-5, with D perhaps matching TRBD1 (5 bases). The CDR3 totals 14 residues. V lost 2 bases, J lost 4 bases, and 9 bases lay in between. Germline-derived CDR1 and CDR2 are SGHVS and FQNEAQ. The CDR3 DNA sequence: TGTGCCAGCAGCTTACGACAGTTAAATCAGCCCCAGCATTTT. This codes for CASSLRQLNQPQHF.

V gene TRBV4-1 combines with J gene TRBJ1-2; the D gene is possibly TRBD1 (6 bases). CDR3 length: 16 amino acids. The germline V gene encodes CDR1 MGHRA and CDR2 YSYEKL. Between the trimmed V and J ends, which lost 4 bases and 1 base, there was a span of 16 bases. The CDR3 protein is CASSRTTGPVNYGYTF. In DNA form, the CDR3 reads TGCGCCAGCAGCCGGACGACAGGACCAGTTAACTATGGCTACACCTTC.

As concerns this clone: Other DNA sequences of this sample code for an identical CDR3. The rearrangement uses TRBV6-6 and TRBJ1-1; 8 bases fit TRBD1. The CDR3 runs to 16 residues. Germline assignment: CDR1 MNHNY and CDR2 SVGAGI (reference sequence). V lost 1 base to trimming and J lost 0 bases; unmatched junction nucleotides: 4. The CDR3 sequence is CASSYWTGRMNTEAFF. CDR3 DNA sequence: TGTGCCAGCAGTTACTGGACAGGGAGAATGAACACTGAAGCTTTCTTT.

This clone appeared a few times. The chain combines TRBV5-4 with TRBJ2-7; D may be TRBD1 (6 bases). V dropped 3 bases and J dropped 1 base, with 8 bases sitting between them. This CDR3 region has 13 residues. Per the germline V gene, CDR1 is SGHNT and CDR2 is YYREEE (reference sequence). The CDR3 sequence: CASSYTGSYEQYV. The CDR3, as DNA: TGTGCCAGCAGCTATACAGGGTCCTACGAGCAGTACGTC.

This chain connects TRBV13 to TRBJ2-7, with a tentative D call TRBD2 (5 bases). V lost 1 base, J lost 6 bases, and 10 bases lay in between. Per the germline V gene, CDR1 is PRHDT and CDR2 is FYEKMQ (reference sequence). This CDR3 has 13 amino acids. In DNA form, the CDR3 reads TGTGCCAGCAGCTTAGAGGGAGCCGGCGAGCAGTACGTC. This codes for CASSLEGAGEQYV.

The chain has TRBV2 and TRBJ2-2; 15 bases line up with TRBD2. The CDR3 extends over 17 amino acids. Unmatched junction bases numbered 6, after V lost 6 bases and J lost 4 bases. Germline assignment: CDR1 SNHLY and CDR2 FYNNEI. The CDR3: CASRGLAGGPGTGELFF. The CDR3 bases are TGTGCCAGCAGAGGACTAGCGGGGGGGCCGGGCACCGGGGAGCTGTTTTTT.

The chain uses TRBV7-2 and TRBJ1-2; TRBD1 matches at 11 bases. The J segment lost 3 bases and the V segment lost 4 bases, leaving 4 bases of the junction unmatched. This CDR3 is built from 15 residues. Germline CDR1 SGHTA, CDR2 FQGNSA. CDR3 nucleotides: TGTGCCAGCAGCTCATGGGACAGGGGGTACTATGGCTACACCTTC. Translating it yields CASSSWDRGYYGYTF.